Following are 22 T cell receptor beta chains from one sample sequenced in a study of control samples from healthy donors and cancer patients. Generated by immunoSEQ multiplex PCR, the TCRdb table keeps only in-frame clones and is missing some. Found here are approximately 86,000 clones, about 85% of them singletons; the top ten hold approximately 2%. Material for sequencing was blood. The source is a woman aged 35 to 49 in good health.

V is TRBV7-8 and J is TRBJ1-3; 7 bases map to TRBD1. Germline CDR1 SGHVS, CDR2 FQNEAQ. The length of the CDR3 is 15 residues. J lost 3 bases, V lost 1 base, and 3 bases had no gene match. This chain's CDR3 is CASSLVTGDGNTIYF. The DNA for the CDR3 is TGTGCCAGCAGCTTAGTTACAGGGGATGGAAACACCATATATTTT.

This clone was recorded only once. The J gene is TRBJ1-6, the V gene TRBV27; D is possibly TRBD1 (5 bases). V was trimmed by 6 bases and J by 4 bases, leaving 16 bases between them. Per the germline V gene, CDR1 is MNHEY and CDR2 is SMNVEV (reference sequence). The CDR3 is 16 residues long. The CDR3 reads CASSSAVEGYNSPLHF. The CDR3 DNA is TGTGCCAGCAGCTCTGCCGTGGAGGGGTATAATTCACCCCTCCACTTT.

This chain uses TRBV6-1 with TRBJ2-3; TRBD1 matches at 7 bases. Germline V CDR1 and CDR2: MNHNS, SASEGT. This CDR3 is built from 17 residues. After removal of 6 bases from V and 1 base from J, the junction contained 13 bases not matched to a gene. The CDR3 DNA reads TGTGCCAGCAGCGAAACAGGGGCTGGACACCGCACAGATACGCAGTATTTT. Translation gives CASSETGAGHRTDTQYF.

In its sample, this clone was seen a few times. The CDR3 DNA reads as TGTGCCAGCAGCACAAGGGGGGAGACCCAGTACTTC. Its translation: CASSTRGETQYF. The chain combines TRBV3-1 (or the pseudogene TRBV3-2) with TRBJ2-5, with a possible D match to TRBD1 (6 bases). Germline V gene sequence: CDR1 LGHDT, CDR2 YNNKEL (reference sequence). The CDR3 extends over 12 amino acids. V was clipped by 5 bases and J by 5 bases, with 9 bases between them.

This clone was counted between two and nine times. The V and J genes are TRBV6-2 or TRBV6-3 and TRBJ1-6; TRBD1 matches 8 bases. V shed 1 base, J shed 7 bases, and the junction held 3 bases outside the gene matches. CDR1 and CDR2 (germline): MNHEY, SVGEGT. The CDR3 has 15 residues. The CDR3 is CASSYFGQGNSPLHF. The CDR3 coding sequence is TGTGCCAGCAGTTACTTTGGACAGGGAAATTCACCCCTCCACTTT.

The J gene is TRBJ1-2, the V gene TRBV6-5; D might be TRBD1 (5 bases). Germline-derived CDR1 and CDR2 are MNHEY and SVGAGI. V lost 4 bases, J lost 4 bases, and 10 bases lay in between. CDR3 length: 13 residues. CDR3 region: CASSSQGPYGYTF. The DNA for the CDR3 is TGTGCCAGCAGTTCTCAGGGACCCTATGGCTACACCTTC.

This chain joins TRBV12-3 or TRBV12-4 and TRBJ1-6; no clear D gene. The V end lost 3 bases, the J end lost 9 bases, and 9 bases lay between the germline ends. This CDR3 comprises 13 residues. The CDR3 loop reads CASSLVGSSPLHF. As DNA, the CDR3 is TGTGCCAGCAGTTTGGTCGGGAGTTCACCCCTCCACTTT.

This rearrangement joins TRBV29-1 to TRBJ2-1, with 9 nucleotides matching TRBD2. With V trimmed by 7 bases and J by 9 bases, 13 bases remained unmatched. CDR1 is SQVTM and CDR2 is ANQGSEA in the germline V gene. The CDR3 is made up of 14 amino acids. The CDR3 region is CSAEAGGTRGEQFF. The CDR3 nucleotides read TGCAGCGCCGAAGCGGGGGGAACCAGGGGTGAGCAGTTCTTC.

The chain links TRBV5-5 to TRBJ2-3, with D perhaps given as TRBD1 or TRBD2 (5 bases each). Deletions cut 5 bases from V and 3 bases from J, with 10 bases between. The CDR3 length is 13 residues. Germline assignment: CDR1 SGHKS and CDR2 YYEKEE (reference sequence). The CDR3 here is CASRLWGTDTQYF. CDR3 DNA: TGTGCCAGCAGGTTGTGGGGGACAGATACGCAGTATTTT.

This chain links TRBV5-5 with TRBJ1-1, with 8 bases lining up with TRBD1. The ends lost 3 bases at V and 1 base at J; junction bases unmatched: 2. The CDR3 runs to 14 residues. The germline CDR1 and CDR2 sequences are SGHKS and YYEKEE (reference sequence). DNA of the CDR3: TGTGCCAGCAGCTCCGGGACAGGGAACACTGAAGCTTTCTTT. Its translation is CASSSGTGNTEAFF.

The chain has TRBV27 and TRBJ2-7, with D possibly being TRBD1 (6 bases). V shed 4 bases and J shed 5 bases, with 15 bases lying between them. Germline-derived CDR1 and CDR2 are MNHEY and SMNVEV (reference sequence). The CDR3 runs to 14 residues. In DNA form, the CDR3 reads TGTGCCAGCAGTTACGCTTTGACAGGTCACGAGCAGTACTTC. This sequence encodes CASSYALTGHEQYF.

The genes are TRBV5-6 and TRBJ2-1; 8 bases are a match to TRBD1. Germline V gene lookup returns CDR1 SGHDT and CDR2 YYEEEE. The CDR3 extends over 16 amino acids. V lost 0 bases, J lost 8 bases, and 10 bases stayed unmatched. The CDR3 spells CASSLAGGRGYDEQFF. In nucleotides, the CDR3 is TGTGCCAGCAGCTTGGCAGGGGGCAGGGGTTACGATGAGCAGTTCTTC.

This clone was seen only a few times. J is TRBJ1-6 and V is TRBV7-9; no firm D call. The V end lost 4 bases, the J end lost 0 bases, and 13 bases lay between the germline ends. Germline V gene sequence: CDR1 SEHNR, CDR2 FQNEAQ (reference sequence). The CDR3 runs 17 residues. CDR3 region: CASSSWRAASYNSPLHF. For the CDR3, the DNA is TGTGCCAGCAGCTCCTGGCGAGCGGCCTCCTATAATTCACCCCTCCACTTT.

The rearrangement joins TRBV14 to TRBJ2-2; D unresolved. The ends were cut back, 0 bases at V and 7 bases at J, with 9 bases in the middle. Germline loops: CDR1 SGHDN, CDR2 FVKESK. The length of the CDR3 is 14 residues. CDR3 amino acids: CASSQEPLDGELFF. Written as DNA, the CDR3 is TGTGCCAGCAGCCAAGAACCCCTCGACGGGGAGCTGTTTTTT.

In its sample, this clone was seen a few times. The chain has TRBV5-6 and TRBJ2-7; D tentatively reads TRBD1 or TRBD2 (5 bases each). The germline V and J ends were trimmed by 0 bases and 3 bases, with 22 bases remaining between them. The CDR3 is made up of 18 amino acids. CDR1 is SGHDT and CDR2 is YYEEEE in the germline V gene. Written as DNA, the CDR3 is TGTGCCAGCAGCTTGGAAGTAGGGGCAGGCCGGAGGAACTACGAGCAGTACTTC. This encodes CASSLEVGAGRRNYEQYF.

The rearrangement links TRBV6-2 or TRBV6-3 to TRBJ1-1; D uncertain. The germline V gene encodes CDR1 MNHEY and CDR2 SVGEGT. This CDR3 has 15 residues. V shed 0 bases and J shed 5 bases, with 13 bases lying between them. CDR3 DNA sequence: TGTGCCAGCAGTTACTCTGCAGGCGGGAGGACTGAAGCTTTCTTT. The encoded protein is CASSYSAGGRTEAFF.

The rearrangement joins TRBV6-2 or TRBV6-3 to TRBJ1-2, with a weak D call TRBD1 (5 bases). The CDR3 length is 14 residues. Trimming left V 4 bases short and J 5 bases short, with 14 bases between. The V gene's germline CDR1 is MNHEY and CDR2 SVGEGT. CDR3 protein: CASSFSGLSYGYTF. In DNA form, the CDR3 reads TGTGCCAGCAGTTTTTCAGGGCTTTCTTATGGCTACACCTTC.

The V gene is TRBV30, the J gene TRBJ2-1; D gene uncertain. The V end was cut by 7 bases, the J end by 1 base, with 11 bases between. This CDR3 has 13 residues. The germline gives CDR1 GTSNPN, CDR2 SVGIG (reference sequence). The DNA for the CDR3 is TGTGCCTCTACCAGTCCATCCTACAATGAGCAGTTCTTC. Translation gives CASTSPSYNEQFF.

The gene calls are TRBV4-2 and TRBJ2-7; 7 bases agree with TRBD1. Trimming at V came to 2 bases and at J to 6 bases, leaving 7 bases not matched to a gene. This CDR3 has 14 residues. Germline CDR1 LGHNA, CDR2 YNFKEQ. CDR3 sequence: CASSQLRQGSEQYF. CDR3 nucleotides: TGTGCCAGCAGCCAACTCCGACAGGGCTCCGAGCAGTACTTC.

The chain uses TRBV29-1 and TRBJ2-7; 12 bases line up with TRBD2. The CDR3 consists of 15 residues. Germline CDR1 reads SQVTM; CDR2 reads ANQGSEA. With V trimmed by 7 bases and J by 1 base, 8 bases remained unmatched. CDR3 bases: TGCAGCGCCCGGGGGGGGACTAGCGGGTCCTACGAGCAGTACTTC. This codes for CSARGGTSGSYEQYF.

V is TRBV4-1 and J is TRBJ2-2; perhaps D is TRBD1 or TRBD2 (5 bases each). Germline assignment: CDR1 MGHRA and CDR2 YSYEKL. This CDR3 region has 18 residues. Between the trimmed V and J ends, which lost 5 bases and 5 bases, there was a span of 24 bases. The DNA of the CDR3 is TGCGCCAGCAGCATAGAGGCCCCGGGGCTAACTCTAACCGGGGAGCTGTTTTTT. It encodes CASSIEAPGLTLTGELFF.

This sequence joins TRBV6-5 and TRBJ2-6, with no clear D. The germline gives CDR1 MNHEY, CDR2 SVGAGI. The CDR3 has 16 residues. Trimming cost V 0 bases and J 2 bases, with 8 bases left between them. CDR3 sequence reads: CASSYSGGAGANVLTF. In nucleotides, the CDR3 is TGTGCCAGCAGTTACTCTGGTGGGGCTGGGGCCAACGTCCTGACTTTC.